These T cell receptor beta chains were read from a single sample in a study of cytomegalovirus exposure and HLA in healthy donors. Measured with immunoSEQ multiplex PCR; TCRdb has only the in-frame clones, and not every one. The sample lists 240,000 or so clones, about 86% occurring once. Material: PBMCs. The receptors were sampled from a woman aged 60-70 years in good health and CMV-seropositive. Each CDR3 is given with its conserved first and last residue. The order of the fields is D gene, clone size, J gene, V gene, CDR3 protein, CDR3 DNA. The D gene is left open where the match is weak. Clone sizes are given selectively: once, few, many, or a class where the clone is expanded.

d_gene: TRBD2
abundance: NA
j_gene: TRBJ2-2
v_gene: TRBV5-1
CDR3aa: CASRIASGSPGELFF
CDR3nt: TGCGCCAGCAGAATTGCTAGCGGGAGCCCCGGGGAGCTGTTTTTT

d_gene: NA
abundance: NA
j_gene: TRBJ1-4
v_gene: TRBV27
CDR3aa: CASSYGTAGREKLFF
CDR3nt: TGTGCCAGCAGTTACGGTACGGCAGGGCGGGAAAAACTGTTTTTT

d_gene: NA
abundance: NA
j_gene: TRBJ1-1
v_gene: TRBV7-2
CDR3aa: CASSIQKNTEAFF
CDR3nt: TGTGCCAGCAGCATACAGAAGAACACTGAAGCTTTCTTT

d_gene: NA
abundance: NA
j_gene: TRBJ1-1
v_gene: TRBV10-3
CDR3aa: CAISERSQNTEAFF
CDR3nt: TGTGCCATCAGTGAAAGAAGCCAGAACACTGAAGCTTTCTTT

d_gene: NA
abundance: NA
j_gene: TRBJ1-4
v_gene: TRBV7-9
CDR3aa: CASSFRRQGRGEKLFF
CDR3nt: TGTGCCAGCAGCTTCCGACGGCAGGGTCGTGGTGAAAAACTGTTTTTT

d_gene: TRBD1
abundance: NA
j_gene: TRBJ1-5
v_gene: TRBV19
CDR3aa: CASSIVTGADQPQHF
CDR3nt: TGTGCCAGTAGTATAGTGACAGGGGCGGATCAGCCCCAGCATTTT

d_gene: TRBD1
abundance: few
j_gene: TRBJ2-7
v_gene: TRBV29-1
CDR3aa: CSAGQGVDYEQYF
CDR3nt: TGCAGCGCCGGACAGGGGGTAGACTACGAGCAGTACTTC

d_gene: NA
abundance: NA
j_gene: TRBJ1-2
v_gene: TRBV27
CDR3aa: CASSSRRDSLRWGYTF
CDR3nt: TGTGCCAGCAGTTCCCGAAGGGACTCACTCCGGTGGGGCTACACCTTC

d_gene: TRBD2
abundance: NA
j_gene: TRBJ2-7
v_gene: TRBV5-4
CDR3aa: CASSWTSGSSYEQYF
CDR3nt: TGTGCCAGCAGCTGGACTAGCGGAAGCTCCTACGAGCAGTACTTC

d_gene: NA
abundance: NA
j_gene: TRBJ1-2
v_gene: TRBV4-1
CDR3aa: CASSQDARDHYGYTF
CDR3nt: TGCGCCAGCAGCCAAGATGCACGAGATCACTATGGCTACACCTTC

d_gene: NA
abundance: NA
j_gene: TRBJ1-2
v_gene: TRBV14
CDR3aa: CASSQVRLTANNYGYTF
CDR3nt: TGTGCCAGCAGCCAAGTTCGGTTGACAGCAAATAACTATGGCTACACCTTC

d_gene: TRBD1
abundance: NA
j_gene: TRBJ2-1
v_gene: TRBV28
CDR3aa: CASSSGGHSYNEQFF
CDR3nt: TGTGCCAGCAGTTCAGGGGGACACTCCTACAATGAGCAGTTCTTC

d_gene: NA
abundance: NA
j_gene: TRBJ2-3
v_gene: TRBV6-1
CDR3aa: CASSPPQSDTQYF
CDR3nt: TGTGCCAGCAGTCCGCCGCAGTCAGATACGCAGTATTTT

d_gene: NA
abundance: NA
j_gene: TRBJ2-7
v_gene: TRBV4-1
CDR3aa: CASSQGRPLGRYEQYF
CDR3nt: TGCGCCAGCAGCCAAGGACGGCCATTAGGGAGATACGAGCAGTACTTC

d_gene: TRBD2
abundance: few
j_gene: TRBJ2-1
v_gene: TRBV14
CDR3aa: CASSQDRLAAYNEQFF
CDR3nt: TGTGCCAGCAGCCAAGATCGGCTAGCGGCATACAATGAGCAGTTCTTC

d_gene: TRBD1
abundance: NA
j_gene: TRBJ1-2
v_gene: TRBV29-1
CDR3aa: CSVQDRSLSYGYTF
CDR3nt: TGCAGCGTTCAGGACAGGTCTCTGTCGTATGGCTACACCTTC

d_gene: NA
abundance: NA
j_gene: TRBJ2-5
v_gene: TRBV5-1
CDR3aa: CASNIGGGETQYF
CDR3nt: TGCGCCAGCAACATTGGAGGTGGAGAGACCCAGTACTTC

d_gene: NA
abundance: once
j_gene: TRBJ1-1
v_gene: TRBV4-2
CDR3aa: CASSQSQDGTEAFF
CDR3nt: TGTGCCAGCAGCCAATCACAGGATGGTACTGAAGCTTTCTTT

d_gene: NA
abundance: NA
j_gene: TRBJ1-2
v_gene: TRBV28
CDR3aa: CASSPHSLDGYTF
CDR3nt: TGTGCCAGCAGTCCGCACTCCCTTGATGGCTACACCTTC

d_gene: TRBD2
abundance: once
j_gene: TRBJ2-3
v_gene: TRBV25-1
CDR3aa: CASRRAGWGTDTQYF
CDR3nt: TGTGCCAGCAGGAGAGCGGGGTGGGGCACAGATACGCAGTATTTT

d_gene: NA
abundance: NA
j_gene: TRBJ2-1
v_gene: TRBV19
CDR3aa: CASSLGRANSYNEQFF
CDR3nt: TGTGCCAGTAGCCTAGGCAGGGCAAACTCCTACAATGAGCAGTTCTTC

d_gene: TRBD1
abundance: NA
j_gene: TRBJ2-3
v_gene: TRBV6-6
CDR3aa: CASSYRDSPDTQYF
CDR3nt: TGTGCCAGCAGTTACCGGGACAGCCCAGATACGCAGTATTTT

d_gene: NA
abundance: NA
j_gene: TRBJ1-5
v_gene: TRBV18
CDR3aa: CASSPGRLDQPQHF
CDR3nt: TGTGCCAGCTCACCAGGCAGGTTGGATCAGCCCCAGCATTTT

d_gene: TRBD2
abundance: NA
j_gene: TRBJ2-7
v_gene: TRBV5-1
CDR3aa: CASSEGLAGRYEQYF
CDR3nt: TGCGCCAGCAGCGAGGGACTAGCGGGAAGGTACGAGCAGTACTTC